Sequencing of this T cell receptor (beta chain) was carried out in a study of cytotoxic CD8 clonotypes in ibrutinib-treated CLL. Trimming left V 4 bases short and J 2 bases short, with 12 bases between. The CDR3 totals 15 residues. Germline V lookup: CDR1 MDHEN, CDR2 SYDVKM. Assay: immunoSEQ multiplex PCR; the TCRdb copy retains only in-frame clones and omits some. The sample lists several thousand clones; roughly 79% were seen once. The chain combines TRBV28 with TRBJ1-5; tentative D call: TRBD1 (6 bases). Sequences were derived from PBMCs, sampled before ibrutinib treatment. This receptor was identified in a human donor with chronic lymphocytic leukemia. CDR3 sequence: CASSWAAGGNQPQHF. Written as DNA, the CDR3 is TGTGCCAGCAGTTGGGCAGCAGGGGGCAATCAGCCCCAGCATTTT.